Sequencing of this T cell receptor beta chain was carried out in a study of T cells in Graves' hyperthyroidism and ophthalmopathy. In this sample, this clonotype turned up many times. Patients were excluded because of uncontrolled infection, other autoimmune disease, pregnancy or lactation. TCR beta CDR3 regions were amplified from RNA. Initially, a first-round RT-PCR of the TCR CDR3 employed the HTBI primer set. TCRdb analysed the multiplex PCR reads with MiXCR anew, one entry per CDR3 protein. The data show under 400,000 distinct CDR3 sequences, 15% to 20% seen once. The germline V and J ends were trimmed by 11 bases and 5 bases, with 18 bases remaining between them. Germline values: CDR1 SGHAT, CDR2 FQNNGV. The CDR3 extends over 13 amino acids.

The receptor's source is a woman aged 40 to 50 with Graves' ophthalmopathy. The sequencing input was blood. The chain employs TRBV11-2 and TRBJ1-1; possible D gene TRBD1, 5 bases. CDR3 amino acids: CAGFGGGGTEAFF. DNA for the CDR3: TGTGCCGGCTTTGGGGGAGGAGGGACTGAAGCTTTCTTT. Together with reference TRBV11-2 and TRBJ1-1, the CDR3 gives the full variable domain: EAGVAQSPRYKIIEKRQSVAFWCNPISGHATLYWYQQILGQGPKLLIQFQNNGVVDDSQLPKDRFSAERLKGVDSTLKIQPAKLEDSAVYLCAGFGGGGTEAFFGQGTRLTVV.